This T cell receptor beta chain stems from a study of T-cell reconstitution after alpha-beta-depleted transplantation in children. Study-wide points: At around two months after transplant, the alpha-beta T cells were reportedly derived from several hundred expanded clones that came from non-depleted graft cells. At the one-year point after transplant, T-cell counts and TCRbeta diversity were found to come mostly from T cells that had been newly produced. The high TCRbeta diversity at day 60 in some patients came from surviving recipient T cells and thymic progenitors.

Germline CDR1 SGHRS, CDR2 YFSETQ. Unmatched junction bases numbered 3, after V lost 0 bases and J lost 9 bases. The CDR3 spans 14 residues. Unique molecular identifiers tagged the TCRbeta library. A single record per CDR3 protein comes from TCRdb applying MiXCR to the PCR reads. The sample includes 130,000 to 150,000 distinct CDR3 sequences, about 9% of them seen just once. This clonotype was counted many times. Its antigen is as yet unknown. The clonotype originates from a female patient aged 2-15 years who had a stem cell transplant for congenital amegakaryocytic thrombocytopenia, so the T cells may come from the graft donor. The specimen comprised PBMCs, mostly from graft donor cells, sampled 180 days after TCRalphabeta/CD19-depleted stem cell transplant. This chain links TRBV5-1 with TRBJ2-1, with TRBD2 identical over 10 bases. The CDR3 DNA is TGCGCCAGCAGCTTGGGGCTAGCGGGGGCTGAGCAGTTCTTC. Its translation is CASSLGLAGAEQFF.